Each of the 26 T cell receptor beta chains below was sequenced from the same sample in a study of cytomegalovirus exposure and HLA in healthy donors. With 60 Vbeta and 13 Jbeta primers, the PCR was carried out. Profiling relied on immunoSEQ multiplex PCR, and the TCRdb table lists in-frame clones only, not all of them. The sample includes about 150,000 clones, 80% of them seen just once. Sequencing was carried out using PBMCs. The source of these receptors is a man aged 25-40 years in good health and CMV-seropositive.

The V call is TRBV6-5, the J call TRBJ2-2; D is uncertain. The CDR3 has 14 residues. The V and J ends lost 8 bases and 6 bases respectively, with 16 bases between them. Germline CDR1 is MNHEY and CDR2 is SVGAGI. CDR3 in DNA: TGTGCCAGCCGCCCTCATCAGGCTTCCGGGGAGCTGTTTTTT. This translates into CASRPHQASGELFF.

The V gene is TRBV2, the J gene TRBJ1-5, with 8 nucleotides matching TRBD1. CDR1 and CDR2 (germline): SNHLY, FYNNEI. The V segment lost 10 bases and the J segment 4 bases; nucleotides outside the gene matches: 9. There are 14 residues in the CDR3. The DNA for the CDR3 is TGTGCCATTCGAGGACAGGGCGAGAATCAGCCCCAGCATTTT. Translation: CAIRGQGENQPQHF.

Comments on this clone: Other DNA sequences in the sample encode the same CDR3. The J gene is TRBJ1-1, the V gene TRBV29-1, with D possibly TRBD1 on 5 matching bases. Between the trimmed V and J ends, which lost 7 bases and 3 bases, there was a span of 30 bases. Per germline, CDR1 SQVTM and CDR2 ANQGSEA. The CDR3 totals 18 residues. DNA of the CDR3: TGCAGCGCTAACCTCCCACTTGATAGGGTGGGGGGGGACACTGAAGCTTTCTTT. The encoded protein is CSANLPLDRVGGDTEAFF.

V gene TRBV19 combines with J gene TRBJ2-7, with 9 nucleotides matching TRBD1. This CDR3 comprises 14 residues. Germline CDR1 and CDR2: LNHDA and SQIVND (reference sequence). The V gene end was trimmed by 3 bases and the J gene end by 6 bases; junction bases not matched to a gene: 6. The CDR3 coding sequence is TGTGCCAGTAGTATTTCCGACAGGGGGGGCGAGCAGTACTTC. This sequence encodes CASSISDRGGEQYF.

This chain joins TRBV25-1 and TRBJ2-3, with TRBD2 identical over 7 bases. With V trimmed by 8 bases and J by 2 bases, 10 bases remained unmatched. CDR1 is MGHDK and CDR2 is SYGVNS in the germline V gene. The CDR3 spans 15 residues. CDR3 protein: CASANLAETTDTQYF. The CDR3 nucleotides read TGTGCCAGCGCTAACCTAGCGGAAACCACAGATACGCAGTATTTT.

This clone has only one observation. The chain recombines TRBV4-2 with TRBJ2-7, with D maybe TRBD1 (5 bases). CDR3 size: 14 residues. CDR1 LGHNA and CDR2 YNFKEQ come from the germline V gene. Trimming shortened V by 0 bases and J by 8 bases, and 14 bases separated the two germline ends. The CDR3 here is CASSQDGQGGQQYF. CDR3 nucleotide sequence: TGTGCCAGCAGCCAAGACGGGCAGGGCGGCCAGCAGTACTTC.

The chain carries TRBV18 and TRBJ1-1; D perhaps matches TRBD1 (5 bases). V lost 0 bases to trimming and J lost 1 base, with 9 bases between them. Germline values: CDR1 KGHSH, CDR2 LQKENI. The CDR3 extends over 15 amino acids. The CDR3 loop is CASSPPGVKNTEAFF. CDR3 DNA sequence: TGTGCCAGCTCACCACCAGGGGTCAAGAACACTGAAGCTTTCTTT.

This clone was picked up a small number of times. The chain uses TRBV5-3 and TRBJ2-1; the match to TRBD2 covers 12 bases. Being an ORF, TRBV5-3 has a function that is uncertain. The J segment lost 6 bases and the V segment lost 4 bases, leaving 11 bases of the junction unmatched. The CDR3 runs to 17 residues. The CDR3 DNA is TGTGCCAGAAGCCCCAACAGACTAGCGGGAGTTGTCAATGAGCAGTTCTTC. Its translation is CARSPNRLAGVVNEQFF.

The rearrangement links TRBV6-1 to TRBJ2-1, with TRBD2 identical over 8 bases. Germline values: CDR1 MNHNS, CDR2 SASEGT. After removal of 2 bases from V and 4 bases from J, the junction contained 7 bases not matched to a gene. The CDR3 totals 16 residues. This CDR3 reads CASSELPSGRYNEQFF. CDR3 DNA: TGTGCCAGCAGTGAACTTCCTAGCGGGCGATACAATGAGCAGTTCTTC.

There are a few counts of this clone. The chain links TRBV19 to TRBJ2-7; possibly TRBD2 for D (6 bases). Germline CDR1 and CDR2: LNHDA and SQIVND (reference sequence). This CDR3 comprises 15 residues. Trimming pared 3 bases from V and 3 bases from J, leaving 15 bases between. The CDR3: CASSIGGHSGYEQYF. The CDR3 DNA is TGTGCCAGTAGTATTGGAGGGCACAGCGGCTACGAGCAGTACTTC. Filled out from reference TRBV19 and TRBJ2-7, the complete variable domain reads DGGITQSPKYLFRKEGQNVTLSCEQNLNHDAMYWYRQDPGQGLRLIYYSQIVNDFQKGDIAEGYSVSREKKESFPLTVTSAQKNPTAFYLCASSIGGHSGYEQYFGPGTRLTVT.

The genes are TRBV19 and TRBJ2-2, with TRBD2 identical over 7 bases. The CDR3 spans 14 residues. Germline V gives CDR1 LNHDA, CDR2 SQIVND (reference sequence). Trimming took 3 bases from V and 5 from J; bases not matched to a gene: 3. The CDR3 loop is CASSMGLSTGELFF. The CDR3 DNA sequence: TGTGCCAGTAGTATGGGACTATCAACCGGGGAGCTGTTTTTT.

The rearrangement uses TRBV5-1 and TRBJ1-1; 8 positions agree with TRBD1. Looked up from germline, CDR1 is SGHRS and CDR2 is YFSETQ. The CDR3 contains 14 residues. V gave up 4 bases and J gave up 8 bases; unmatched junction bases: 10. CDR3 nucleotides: TGCGCCAGCAGCAAAACCGACAGGGGCTGGGAAGCTTTCTTT. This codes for CASSKTDRGWEAFF.

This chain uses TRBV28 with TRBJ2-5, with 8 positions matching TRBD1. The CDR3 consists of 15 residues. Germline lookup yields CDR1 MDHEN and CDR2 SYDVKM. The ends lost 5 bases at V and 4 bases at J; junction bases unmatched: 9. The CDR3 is CASSLNRGSGETQYF. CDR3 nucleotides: TGTGCCAGCAGTCTAAACAGGGGGAGTGGAGAGACCCAGTACTTC. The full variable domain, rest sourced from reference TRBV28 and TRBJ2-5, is DVKVTQSSRYLVKRTGEKVFLECVQDMDHENMFWYRQDPGLGLRLIYFSYDVKMKEKGDIPEGYSVSREKKERFSLILESASTNQTSMYLCASSLNRGSGETQYFGPGTRLLVL.

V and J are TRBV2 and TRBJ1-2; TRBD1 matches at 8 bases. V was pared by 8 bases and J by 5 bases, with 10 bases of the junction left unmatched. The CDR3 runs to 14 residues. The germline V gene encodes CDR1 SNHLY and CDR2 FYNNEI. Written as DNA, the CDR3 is TGTGCCAGCCTCTCGGGGGACAGGACGTATGGCTACACCTTC. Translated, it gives CASLSGDRTYGYTF.

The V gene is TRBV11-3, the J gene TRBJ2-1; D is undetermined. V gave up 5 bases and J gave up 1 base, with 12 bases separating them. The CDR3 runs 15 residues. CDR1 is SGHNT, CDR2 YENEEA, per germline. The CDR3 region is CASSALRSSYNEQFF. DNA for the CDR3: TGTGCCAGCAGCGCTCTACGATCATCCTACAATGAGCAGTTCTTC.

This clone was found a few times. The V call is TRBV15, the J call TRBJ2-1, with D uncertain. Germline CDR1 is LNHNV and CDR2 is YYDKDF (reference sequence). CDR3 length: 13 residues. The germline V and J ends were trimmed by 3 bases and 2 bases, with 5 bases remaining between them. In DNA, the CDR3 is TGTGCCACCAGCAGTCATCCCTACAATGAGCAGTTCTTC. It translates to CATSSHPYNEQFF.

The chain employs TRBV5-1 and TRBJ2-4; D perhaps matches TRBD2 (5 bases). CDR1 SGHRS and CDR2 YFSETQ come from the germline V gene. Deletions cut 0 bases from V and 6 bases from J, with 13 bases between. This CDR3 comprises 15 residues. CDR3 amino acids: CASSLAYSGTNIQYF. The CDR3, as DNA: TGCGCCAGCAGCTTGGCCTATTCGGGAACAAACATTCAGTACTTC.

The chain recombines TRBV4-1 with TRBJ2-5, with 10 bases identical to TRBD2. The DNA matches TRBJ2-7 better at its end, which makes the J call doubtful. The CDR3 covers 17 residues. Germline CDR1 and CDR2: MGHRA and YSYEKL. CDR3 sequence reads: CASSQDRLAGVSYEQYF. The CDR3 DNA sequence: TGCGCCAGCAGCCAAGATAGGCTAGCGGGGGTATCCTACGAGCAGTACTTC.

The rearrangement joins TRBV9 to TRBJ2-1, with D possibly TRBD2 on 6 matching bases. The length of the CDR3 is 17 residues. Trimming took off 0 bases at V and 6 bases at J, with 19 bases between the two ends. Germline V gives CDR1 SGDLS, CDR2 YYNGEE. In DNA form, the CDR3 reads TGTGCCAGCAGCGTAGGTTCCGGGCTTGGACTAAGCAATGAGCAGTTCTTC. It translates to CASSVGSGLGLSNEQFF. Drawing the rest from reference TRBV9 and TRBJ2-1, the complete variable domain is DSGVTQTPKHLITATGQRVTLRCSPRSGDLSVYWYQQSLDQGLQFLIQYYNGEERAKGNILERFSAQQFPDLHSELNLSSLELGDSALYFCASSVGSGLGLSNEQFFGPGTRLTVL.

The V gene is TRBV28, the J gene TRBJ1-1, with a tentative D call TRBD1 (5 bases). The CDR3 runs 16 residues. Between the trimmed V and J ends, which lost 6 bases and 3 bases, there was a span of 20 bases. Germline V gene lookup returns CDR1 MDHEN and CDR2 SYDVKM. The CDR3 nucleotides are TGTGCCAGCAGCTCGGGGGTGGGTTACAAGGACACTGAAGCTTTCTTT. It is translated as CASSSGVGYKDTEAFF.

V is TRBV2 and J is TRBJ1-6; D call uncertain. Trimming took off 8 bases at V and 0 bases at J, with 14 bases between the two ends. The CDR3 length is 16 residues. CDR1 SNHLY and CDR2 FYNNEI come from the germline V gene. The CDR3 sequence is CASQRASSSYNSPLHF. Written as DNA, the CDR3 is TGTGCCAGCCAGAGGGCGTCGAGCTCCTATAATTCACCCCTCCACTTT.

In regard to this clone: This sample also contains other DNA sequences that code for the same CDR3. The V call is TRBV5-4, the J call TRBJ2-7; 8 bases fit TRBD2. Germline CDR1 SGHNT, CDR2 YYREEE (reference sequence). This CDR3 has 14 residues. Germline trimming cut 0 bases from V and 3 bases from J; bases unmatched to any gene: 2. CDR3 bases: TGTGCCAGCAGCTTGGAACTAGCGGACTACGAGCAGTACTTC. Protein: CASSLELADYEQYF.

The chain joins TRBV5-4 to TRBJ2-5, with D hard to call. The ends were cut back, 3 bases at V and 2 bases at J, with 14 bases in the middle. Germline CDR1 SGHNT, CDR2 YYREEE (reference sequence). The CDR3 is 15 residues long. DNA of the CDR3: TGTGCCAGCAGCTCCCCGGGTTTAGCTCAAGAGACCCAGTACTTC. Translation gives CASSSPGLAQETQYF.

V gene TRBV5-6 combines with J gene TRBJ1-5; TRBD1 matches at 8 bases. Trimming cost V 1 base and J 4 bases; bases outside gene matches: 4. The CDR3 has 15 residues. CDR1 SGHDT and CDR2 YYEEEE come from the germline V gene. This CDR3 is CASSLFGTGNQPQHF. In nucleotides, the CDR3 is TGTGCCAGCAGCTTGTTCGGGACAGGTAATCAGCCCCAGCATTTT.

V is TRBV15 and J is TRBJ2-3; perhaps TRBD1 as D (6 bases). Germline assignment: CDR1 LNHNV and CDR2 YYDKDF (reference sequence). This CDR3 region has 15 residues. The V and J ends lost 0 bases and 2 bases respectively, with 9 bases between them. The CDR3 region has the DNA TGTGCCACCAGCAGAGAGAGACAGGACACAGATACGCAGTATTTT. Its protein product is CATSRERQDTDTQYF. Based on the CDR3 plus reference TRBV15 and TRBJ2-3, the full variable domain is DAMVIQNPRYQVTQFGKPVTLSCSQTLNHNVMYWYQQKSSQAPKLLFHYYDKDFNNEADTPDNFQSRRPNTSFCFLDIRSPGLGDTAMYLCATSRERQDTDTQYFGPGTRLTVL.

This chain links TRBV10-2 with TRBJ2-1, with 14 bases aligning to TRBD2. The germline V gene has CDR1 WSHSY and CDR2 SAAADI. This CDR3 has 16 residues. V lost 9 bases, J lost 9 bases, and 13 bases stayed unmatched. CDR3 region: CASTGLAGVRLPEQFF. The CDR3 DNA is TGCGCCAGTACGGGACTAGCGGGAGTACGCTTGCCTGAGCAGTTCTTC.